This T cell receptor (beta chain) was sequenced for a study of shared clonotypes between healthy human individuals. The protocol was immunoSEQ multiplex PCR, while the TCRdb copy is restricted to in-frame clones and leaves out a portion. The sample contains 1.4 million or so clones, approximately 98.5% of which appear only once. V dropped 4 bases and J dropped 5 bases, with 9 bases sitting between them. The CDR3 extends over 13 amino acids. Per the germline V gene, CDR1 is SGDLS and CDR2 is YYNGEE. The sequence was obtained from a man aged 25-45 years in good health. Material for sequencing was naive CD4+ T cells sorted from blood. Documented subset: CD45RA+ positively selected. The V call is TRBV9, the J call TRBJ2-2, with D unresolved. The DNA of the CDR3 is TGTGCCAGCAGCTTGAGGCTAACCGGGGAGCTGTTTTTT. It translates to CASSLRLTGELFF.